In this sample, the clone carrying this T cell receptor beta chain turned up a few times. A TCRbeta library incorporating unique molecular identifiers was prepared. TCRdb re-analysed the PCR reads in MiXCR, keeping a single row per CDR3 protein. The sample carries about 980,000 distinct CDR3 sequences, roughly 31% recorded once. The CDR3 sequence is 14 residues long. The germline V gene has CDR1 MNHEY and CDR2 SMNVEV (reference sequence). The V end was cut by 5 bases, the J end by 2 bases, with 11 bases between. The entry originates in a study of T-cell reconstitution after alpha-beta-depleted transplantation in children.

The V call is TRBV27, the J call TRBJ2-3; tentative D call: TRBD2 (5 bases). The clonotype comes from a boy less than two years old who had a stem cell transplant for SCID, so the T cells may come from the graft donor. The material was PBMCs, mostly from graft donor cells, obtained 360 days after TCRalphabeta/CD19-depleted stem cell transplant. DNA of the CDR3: TGTGCCAGCAGTCTAGGACTCCTCACAGATACGCAGTATTTT. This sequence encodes CASSLGLLTDTQYF.